The 11 T cell receptor beta chains below all came from one sample that was sequenced in a study of OX40 agonist ivuxolimab in advanced cancers. This table comes from immunoSEQ multiplex PCR, and its TCRdb copy is limited to in-frame clones, with some not included. The table includes 65,000 to 95,000 clones, around 87% detected once. The source material was CD4+ or CD8+ T cells sorted from blood, sampled in a trial of the OX40 agonist ivuxolimab. These receptors were obtained from an adult with an advanced solid tumor such as melanoma, head and neck, liver or kidney cancer.

V and J are TRBV6-5 and TRBJ1-2; 9 positions match TRBD1. V trimming: 6 bases; J trimming: 8 bases; junction bases outside the gene matches: 10. CDR1 and CDR2 (germline): MNHEY, SVGAGI. The CDR3 contains 14 residues. In nucleotides, the CDR3 is TGTGCCAGCAGACTCCGGGACAGGGTAGTCGGCTACACCTTC. It translates to CASRLRDRVVGYTF.

The chain recombines TRBV27 with TRBJ2-7; D remains unclear. The germline CDR1 and CDR2 sequences are MNHEY and SMNVEV (reference sequence). The germline V and J ends were trimmed by 2 bases and 7 bases, with 12 bases remaining between them. The CDR3 is 13 amino acids. The CDR3: CASSLKRPTEQYF. The CDR3 DNA reads TGTGCCAGCAGTTTAAAAAGGCCGACAGAGCAGTACTTC.

The chain joins TRBV2 to TRBJ2-7; no firm D call. V shed 6 bases and J shed 0 bases, with 3 bases lying between them. Germline assignment: CDR1 SNHLY and CDR2 FYNNEI. There are 11 residues in the CDR3. CDR3 in DNA: TGTGCCAGCAGCTTCTCCTACGAGCAGTACTTC. As protein: CASSFSYEQYF.

V is TRBV6-1 and J is TRBJ2-7; D is possibly TRBD2 (6 bases). The CDR3 length is 13 residues. Germline V CDR1 and CDR2: MNHNS, SASEGT. The ends were cut back, 6 bases at V and 7 bases at J, with 16 bases in the middle. The CDR3 is CASRGTGLPEQYF. The CDR3 DNA reads as TGTGCCAGCAGGGGAACGGGACTCCCGGAGCAGTACTTC.

The J gene is TRBJ1-1, the V gene TRBV6-6; D may be TRBD1 (6 bases). Trimming left V 6 bases short and J 1 base short, with 12 bases between. CDR1 MNHNY and CDR2 SVGAGI come from the germline V gene (reference sequence). The CDR3 runs to 14 residues. The CDR3 reads CASSLDRRNTEAFF. The CDR3 DNA follows: TGTGCCAGCAGCCTCGACAGGAGGAACACTGAAGCTTTCTTT.

This sequence joins TRBV10-3 and TRBJ2-1; TRBD2 matches 10 bases. This CDR3 is built from 15 residues. CDR1 and CDR2 (germline): ENHRY, SYGVKD. With V trimmed by 5 bases and J by 5 bases, 6 bases remained unmatched. The CDR3 reads CAISLAGVKNNEQFF. For the CDR3, the DNA is TGTGCCATCAGTCTAGCGGGGGTTAAGAACAATGAGCAGTTCTTC.

As concerns this clone: A junction boundary mismatches the germline segment, possibly from a read error. V gene TRBV9 combines with J gene TRBJ2-7, with a possible D match to TRBD1 (6 bases). Per the germline V gene, CDR1 is SGDLS and CDR2 is YYNGEE. The CDR3 spans 13 residues. The CDR3 sequence: CASSTDSYYAQYF. CDR3 coding DNA: TGTGCCAGCAGTACGGACAGCTACTACGCGCAGTACTTC.

The rearrangement uses TRBV7-2 and TRBJ2-4, with a tentative D call TRBD2 (5 bases). This CDR3 comprises 13 residues. Between the trimmed V and J ends, which lost 5 bases and 3 bases, there was a span of 8 bases. CDR1 and CDR2 (germline): SGHTA, FQGNSA. In DNA, the CDR3 is TGTGCCAGCAGCCAAGCGGTCAAAAACATTCAGTACTTC. Residues: CASSQAVKNIQYF.

The chain uses TRBV20-1 and TRBJ1-5; D is ambiguous. Between the trimmed V and J ends, which lost 4 bases and 2 bases, there was a span of 3 bases. Germline CDR1 and CDR2: DFQATT and SNEGSKA (reference sequence). This CDR3 contains 11 residues. The CDR3 region is CSANGNQPQHF. DNA for the CDR3: TGCAGTGCTAACGGCAATCAGCCCCAGCATTTT.

The chain employs TRBV5-1 and TRBJ2-3; possibly TRBD2 for D (6 bases). The CDR3 totals 14 residues. V dropped 5 bases and J dropped 5 bases, with 15 bases sitting between them. Germline loops: CDR1 SGHRS, CDR2 YFSETQ. CDR3 loop: CASSRDGGLDTQYF. DNA of the CDR3: TGCGCCAGCAGTCGGGACGGGGGTTTAGATACGCAGTATTTT.

This clone was detected ten times or more. V gene TRBV15 combines with J gene TRBJ1-6; 10 positions agree with TRBD1. V shed 5 bases, J shed 10 bases, and the junction held 8 bases outside the gene matches. The CDR3 length is 15 residues. CDR1 and CDR2 (germline): LNHNV, YYDKDF (reference sequence). CDR3 sequence: CATSPRQGAGSPLHF. Here the CDR3 DNA reads TGTGCCACCAGCCCGCGACAGGGGGCAGGGTCACCCCTCCACTTT.